These 27 T cell receptor beta chains were sequenced from one sample in a study of blood T cell repertoires in COVID-19. The data were produced by immunoSEQ multiplex PCR, yet TCRdb's version contains in-frame clones alone and is incomplete. The sample carries fewer than 250,000 clones, 85% to 90% recorded once. Specimen: peripheral blood. The source of these receptors is a man aged 25-40 years with COVID-19, enrolled during active disease.

This chain uses TRBV28 with TRBJ2-2, with D maybe TRBD2 (5 bases). This CDR3 is 17 amino acids long. V lost 2 bases and J lost 3, with 16 bases in between. Germline loops: CDR1 MDHEN, CDR2 SYDVKM. CDR3 in DNA: TGTGCCAGCAGTTTAGCGTCAAGGGCCGGGGACACCGGGGAGCTGTTTTTT. Its protein is CASSLASRAGDTGELFF.

This chain links TRBV24-1 with TRBJ2-1; D not certain. The CDR3 totals 13 residues. The V end lost 7 bases, the J end lost 7 bases, and 13 bases lay between the germline ends. Per the germline V gene, CDR1 is KGHDR and CDR2 is SFDVKD. The CDR3 DNA follows: TGTGCCACCAGCGATGTTCGGAGTAATGAGCAGTTCTTC. Translating it yields CATSDVRSNEQFF.

The V call is TRBV2, the J call TRBJ2-7, with D uncertain. Looked up from germline, CDR1 is SNHLY and CDR2 is FYNNEI. V lost 4 bases and J lost 6, with 7 bases in between. The CDR3 spans 11 residues. The CDR3 loop is CASSVRGEQYF. The CDR3 DNA reads TGTGCCAGCAGTGTTAGAGGCGAGCAGTACTTC.

The J gene is TRBJ2-7, the V gene TRBV29-1, with D perhaps TRBD1 (5 bases). The CDR3 runs 15 residues. CDR1 SQVTM and CDR2 ANQGSEA come from the germline V gene. The ends were cut back, 3 bases at V and 2 bases at J, with 17 bases in the middle. The CDR3 loop is CSVELQALPPYEQYF. CDR3 coding DNA: TGCAGCGTTGAGTTACAGGCCCTCCCTCCCTACGAGCAGTACTTC.

CDR3 DNA: TGCGCCAGCAGCTTGGAGCTAGCGGGAGGGCCGGATGAGCAGTTCTTC. Translating gives CASSLELAGGPDEQFF. The rearrangement links TRBV5-1 to TRBJ2-1; 12 bases are shared with TRBD2. Germline V gene sequence: CDR1 SGHRS, CDR2 YFSETQ. After removal of 0 bases from V and 8 bases from J, the junction contained 6 bases not matched to a gene. The CDR3 runs to 16 residues.

The J gene is TRBJ1-4, the V gene TRBV2, with TRBD1 matching 9 bases. The CDR3 is 16 residues long. Trimming took 7 bases from V and 7 from J; bases not matched to a gene: 13. Germline V gives CDR1 SNHLY, CDR2 FYNNEI. CDR3 sequence: CASTPGQGITGEKLFF. The CDR3 bases are TGTGCCAGCACACCGGGACAGGGAATTACGGGTGAAAAACTGTTTTTT.

The chain employs TRBV7-3 and TRBJ2-1; TRBD2 agrees at 13 bases. Looked up from germline, CDR1 is SGHTA and CDR2 is FQGTGA. There are 17 residues in the CDR3. Losses at the gene ends were 5 bases for V and 7 bases for J; bases not matched to a gene: 11. This CDR3 reads CASSPKVGLAGWNEQFF. For the CDR3, the DNA is TGTGCCAGCAGCCCCAAAGTGGGACTAGCGGGGTGGAATGAGCAGTTCTTC.

This clone was picked up a small number of times. This chain links TRBV5-8 with TRBJ1-2; tentatively, D is TRBD1 (6 bases). This CDR3 has 15 residues. Germline CDR1 reads SGHTS; CDR2 reads YDEGEE. V was shortened by 4 bases and J by 8 bases, with 21 bases between the two germline ends. The CDR3 DNA follows: TGTGCCAGCAGCCTCCTGAGGGGGGGCTCGGACGGCTACACCTTC. Translating gives CASSLLRGGSDGYTF.

V usage is TRBV25-1 and J usage is TRBJ2-7; a weak D match, TRBD1 (5 bases). This CDR3 region has 12 residues. The V end was cut by 6 bases, the J end by 0 bases, with 6 bases between. Per the germline V gene, CDR1 is MGHDK and CDR2 is SYGVNS. The CDR3 loop reads CASRGLSYEQYF. CDR3 in DNA: TGTGCCAGCAGGGGGCTCTCCTACGAGCAGTACTTC.

The V and J genes are TRBV10-3 and TRBJ2-1, with TRBD2 matching 15 bases. There are 18 residues in the CDR3. The V and J ends lost 9 bases and 2 bases, in that order; junction bases with no gene match: 11. CDR1 ENHRY and CDR2 SYGVKD come from the germline V gene. CDR3 sequence: CAIRTSGGASGTYNEQFF. In nucleotides, the CDR3 is TGTGCCATACGGACTAGCGGGGGGGCTTCAGGGACCTACAATGAGCAGTTCTTC.

The chain couples TRBV7-9 to TRBJ2-1; a weak D match, TRBD1 (5 bases). The germline CDR1 and CDR2 sequences are SEHNR and FQNEAQ (reference sequence). Trimming left V 5 bases short and J 5 bases short, with 22 bases between. This CDR3 has 17 amino acids. This CDR3 is CASSPAVTGFVNNEQFF. The CDR3 nucleotides are TGTGCCAGCAGCCCGGCGGTTACAGGATTCGTTAACAATGAGCAGTTCTTC.

This rearrangement joins TRBV30 to TRBJ2-1, with 10 nucleotides matching TRBD2. The V gene end was trimmed by 0 bases and the J gene end by 4 bases; junction bases not matched to a gene: 3. Germline loops: CDR1 GTSNPN, CDR2 SVGIG (reference sequence). The CDR3 is 15 amino acids. The CDR3 region is CAWSVKAGGYNEQFF. The CDR3 DNA reads as TGTGCCTGGAGTGTCAAAGCGGGAGGGTACAATGAGCAGTTCTTC.

The table lists this clone with a count of one. The rearrangement links TRBV5-1 to TRBJ1-1; D gene uncertain. Germline CDR1 SGHRS, CDR2 YFSETQ. Deletions cut 3 bases from V and 2 bases from J, with 11 bases between. The CDR3 is made up of 14 amino acids. CDR3 loop: CASSSRQVNTEAFF. As DNA, the CDR3 is TGCGCCAGCAGCTCTCGACAAGTTAACACTGAAGCTTTCTTT.

This clone occurred once. This sequence joins TRBV6-5 and TRBJ1-2; 7 bases map to TRBD1. This CDR3 is 14 amino acids long. Germline V gene lookup returns CDR1 MNHEY and CDR2 SVGAGI. The junction had 10 bases not matched to a gene; V was cut back by 6 bases and J by 6 bases. The CDR3 sequence: CASSPYDRENGYTF. CDR3 DNA sequence: TGTGCCAGCAGCCCCTACGACAGGGAGAATGGCTACACCTTC.

The V call is TRBV18, the J call TRBJ1-1, with a weak D call TRBD1 (5 bases). Germline V gene sequence: CDR1 KGHSH, CDR2 LQKENI. This CDR3 contains 15 residues. V was pared by 6 bases and J by 1 base, with 15 bases between. In DNA form, the CDR3 reads TGTGCCAGCTCGAATGTGGGGCTGCAGAACACTGAAGCTTTCTTT. This sequence encodes CASSNVGLQNTEAFF.

J is TRBJ1-5 and V is TRBV19, with D perhaps TRBD1 (6 bases). Germline-derived CDR1 and CDR2 are LNHDA and SQIVND (reference sequence). Trimming left V 3 bases short and J 2 bases short, with 8 bases between. CDR3 size: 14 residues. In DNA, the CDR3 is TGTGCCAGTAGTATTTCAGGGGGCAATCAGCCCCAGCATTTT. Its protein product is CASSISGGNQPQHF.

This chain links TRBV4-3 with TRBJ2-1; TRBD1 matches 9 bases. From germline, CDR1 is LGHNA and CDR2 YSLEER. J lost 4 bases, V lost 4 bases, and 2 bases had no gene match. This CDR3 spans 14 amino acids. The CDR3: CASSRGQGYNEQFF. The CDR3 region has the DNA TGCGCCAGCAGCCGGGGACAGGGTTACAATGAGCAGTTCTTC.

This chain joins TRBV28 and TRBJ2-7; 10 bases align to TRBD1. Germline-derived CDR1 and CDR2 are MDHEN and SYDVKM. V gave up 4 bases and J gave up 2 bases; unmatched junction bases: 11. This CDR3 comprises 17 residues. The CDR3 loop reads CASSSQPGTGVPYEQYF. The CDR3 coding sequence is TGTGCCAGCAGTTCCCAGCCCGGGACAGGGGTTCCCTACGAGCAGTACTTC. Variable domain in full (rest from reference TRBV28 and TRBJ2-7): DVKVTQSSRYLVKRTGEKVFLECVQDMDHENMFWYRQDPGLGLRLIYFSYDVKMKEKGDIPEGYSVSREKKERFSLILESASTNQTSMYLCASSSQPGTGVPYEQYFGPGTRLTVT.

The rearrangement links TRBV7-2 to TRBJ1-4; possible D gene TRBD1, 6 bases. V lost 3 bases and J lost 9, with 14 bases in between. This CDR3 is built from 14 residues. CDR1 and CDR2 from the germline V gene are SGHTA and FQGNSA. This CDR3 is CASSFDATGKKLFF. CDR3 DNA: TGTGCCAGCAGCTTTGATGCTACAGGGAAAAAACTGTTTTTT.

The V and J genes are TRBV12-5 and TRBJ1-1, with D unclear. Trimming removed 7 bases at V and 1 base at J, with 10 bases between. The CDR3 runs to 13 residues. Germline CDR1 LGHNT, CDR2 FRNRAP. In DNA, the CDR3 is TGTGCTAGTGAATGGCTCCGGAACACTGAAGCTTTCTTT. It codes for CASEWLRNTEAFF.

V usage is TRBV19 and J usage is TRBJ2-1; 9 bases align to TRBD1. Looked up from germline, CDR1 is LNHDA and CDR2 is SQIVND (reference sequence). The CDR3 spans 17 residues. Trimming cost V 3 bases and J 9 bases; bases outside gene matches: 15. The CDR3 bases are TGTGCCAGTAGTATCTCCGGGACAGGGTCCCACAATGGTGAGCAGTTCTTC. Protein: CASSISGTGSHNGEQFF. The whole variable domain, remainder taken from reference TRBV19 and TRBJ2-1, is DGGITQSPKYLFRKEGQNVTLSCEQNLNHDAMYWYRQDPGQGLRLIYYSQIVNDFQKGDIAEGYSVSREKKESFPLTVTSAQKNPTAFYLCASSISGTGSHNGEQFFGPGTRLTVL.

The chain joins TRBV9 to TRBJ1-5; weak D call: TRBD1 (5 bases). Germline assignment: CDR1 SGDLS and CDR2 YYNGEE. The germline V and J ends were trimmed by 0 bases and 7 bases, with 17 bases remaining between them. This CDR3 has 16 residues. Here the CDR3 reads CASSVGSGQPEQPQHF. The CDR3 bases are TGTGCCAGCAGCGTAGGGTCAGGGCAACCAGAACAGCCCCAGCATTTT.

V is TRBV5-6 and J is TRBJ2-7; no reliable D call. Germline V gene sequence: CDR1 SGHDT, CDR2 YYEEEE. This CDR3 region has 14 residues. Deletions cut 4 bases from V and 0 bases from J, with 11 bases between. CDR3 sequence reads: CASSLTVGSYEQYF. The CDR3, as DNA: TGTGCCAGCAGCCTTACAGTGGGCTCCTACGAGCAGTACTTC.

The chain carries TRBV7-8 and TRBJ1-2; 7 bases line up with TRBD1. Germline V gene lookup returns CDR1 SGHVS and CDR2 FQNEAQ. V lost 5 bases, J lost 1 base, and 13 bases stayed unmatched. The CDR3 is 17 amino acids. CDR3 protein: CASSKGGRTTSNYGYTF. In DNA, the CDR3 is TGTGCCAGCAGCAAAGGGGGCAGGACTACAAGTAACTATGGCTACACCTTC. Together with reference TRBV7-8 and TRBJ1-2, the CDR3 gives the full variable domain: GAGVSQSPRYKVAKRGQDVALRCDPISGHVSLFWYQQALGQGPEFLTYFQNEAQLDKSGLPSDRFFAERPEGSVSTLKIQRTQQEDSAVYLCASSKGGRTTSNYGYTFGSGTRLTVV.

The V call is TRBV4-2, the J call TRBJ1-2; 7 nucleotides align to TRBD1. The length of the CDR3 is 15 residues. Germline-derived CDR1 and CDR2 are LGHNA and YNFKEQ. With V trimmed by 3 bases and J by 5 bases, 9 bases remained unmatched. The CDR3 DNA reads TGTGCCAGCAGCCACAATTGGGACAGACTTTATGGCTACACCTTC. Translation: CASSHNWDRLYGYTF.

The chain links TRBV7-2 to TRBJ1-1; 9 bases are a match to TRBD1. J lost 11 bases, V lost 3 bases, and 4 bases had no gene match. CDR1 and CDR2 (germline): SGHTA, FQGNSA. The CDR3 is made up of 12 amino acids. The DNA of the CDR3 is TGTGCCAGCAGCTTTACAGGGGGCTCTGCTTTCTTT. Protein: CASSFTGGSAFF.

The chain links TRBV6-5 to TRBJ2-3; tentatively, D is TRBD2 (5 bases). The CDR3 totals 13 residues. Germline V gives CDR1 MNHEY, CDR2 SVGAGI. V was clipped by 6 bases and J by 0 bases, with 7 bases between them. In DNA form, the CDR3 reads TGTGCCAGCAGCCTAGCCAGCACAGATACGCAGTATTTT. Its translation is CASSLASTDTQYF.